The 21 T cell receptor beta chains in this list originate from one sample, sequenced in a study of T cell changes during pregnancy in multiple sclerosis. Assay used: immunoSEQ multiplex PCR; TCRdb lists only in-frame clones, some missing. The sample contains tens of thousands of clones, around 92% of which appear only once. Sequenced material: peripheral blood, taken in the third trimester of pregnancy. Source of these receptors: a female donor in good health, enrolled as a control in a pregnancy study.

The chain couples TRBV9 to TRBJ2-7, with 11 bases aligning to TRBD1. This CDR3 is 14 amino acids long. Germline CDR1 SGDLS, CDR2 YYNGEE. Unmatched junction bases numbered 0, after V lost 2 bases and J lost 2 bases. For the CDR3, the DNA is TGTGCCAGCAGCGTGGGACAGGGGGCCTACGAGCAGTACTTC. Protein sequence: CASSVGQGAYEQYF.

The V and J genes are TRBV30 and TRBJ2-7; the D gene is possibly TRBD2 (6 bases). The CDR3 runs to 14 residues. V gave up 0 bases and J gave up 3 bases, with 12 bases separating them. Germline CDR1 GTSNPN, CDR2 SVGIG (reference sequence). CDR3 sequence reads: CAWSVGGVGYEQYF. The CDR3 DNA is TGTGCCTGGAGTGTAGGAGGGGTGGGCTACGAGCAGTACTTC.

The chain combines TRBV7-8 with TRBJ2-5; tentative D call: TRBD2 (6 bases). The DNA matches TRBJ2-7 better at its end, which makes the J call doubtful. The V gene's germline CDR1 is SGHVS and CDR2 FQNEAQ. The CDR3 extends over 15 amino acids. The CDR3 reads CASSLGWGGAYEQYF. The CDR3 region has the DNA TGTGCCAGCAGCTTAGGTTGGGGAGGTGCCTACGAGCAGTACTTC.

This clone was counted a single time. The CDR3 is CASIPTGGNREQYF. The CDR3 DNA is TGTGCCAGCATCCCCACCGGGGGGAACCGGGAGCAGTACTTC. The gene calls are TRBV5-5 and TRBJ2-7; 7 bases map to TRBD2. Losses at the gene ends were 6 bases for V and 7 bases for J; bases not matched to a gene: 13. The V gene's germline CDR1 is SGHKS and CDR2 YYEKEE (reference sequence). CDR3 length equals 14 residues.

This clone was picked up one time. Other DNA sequences in the sample encode the same CDR3. The rearrangement uses TRBV5-6 and TRBJ2-5, with D possibly being TRBD2 (7 bases). The CDR3 length is 14 residues. Trimming stripped 4 bases from V and 4 bases from J, with 14 bases between. Germline V gene data show CDR1 as SGHDT and CDR2 as YYEEEE. The CDR3 DNA sequence: TGTGCCAGCAGCCCGGGGGGCGCGGTAGAGACCCAGTACTTC. Residues: CASSPGGAVETQYF.

V usage is TRBV28 and J usage is TRBJ2-7, with a possible D match to TRBD1 (6 bases). This CDR3 is built from 17 residues. Germline assignment: CDR1 MDHEN and CDR2 SYDVKM. Trimming left V 5 bases short and J 2 bases short, with 22 bases between. The CDR3 DNA is TGTGCCAGCAGTACAGGGAAGGCCTACTTCCCTCCCTACGAGCAGTACTTC. Protein: CASSTGKAYFPPYEQYF. Full variable domain (missing parts from reference TRBV28 and TRBJ2-7): DVKVTQSSRYLVKRTGEKVFLECVQDMDHENMFWYRQDPGLGLRLIYFSYDVKMKEKGDIPEGYSVSREKKERFSLILESASTNQTSMYLCASSTGKAYFPPYEQYFGPGTRLTVT.

This clone was observed a single time. The chain joins TRBV19 to TRBJ2-3; D is possibly TRBD2 (5 bases). The CDR3 length is 15 residues. Trimming took 7 bases from V and 0 from J, leaving 14 bases between them. Germline values: CDR1 LNHDA, CDR2 SQIVND (reference sequence). CDR3: CASTSKGASTDTQYF. The CDR3 region has the DNA TGTGCCAGTACCTCGAAGGGAGCTAGCACAGATACGCAGTATTTT. Variable domain in full (rest from reference TRBV19 and TRBJ2-3): DGGITQSPKYLFRKEGQNVTLSCEQNLNHDAMYWYRQDPGQGLRLIYYSQIVNDFQKGDIAEGYSVSREKKESFPLTVTSAQKNPTAFYLCASTSKGASTDTQYFGPGTRLTVL.

The rearrangement uses TRBV7-9 and TRBJ2-5; 12 nucleotides line up with TRBD2. J lost 7 bases, V lost 4 bases, and 4 bases had no gene match. The CDR3 has 14 amino acids. Germline V CDR1 and CDR2: SEHNR, FQNEAQ (reference sequence). The CDR3 protein is CASSSSGGAVTQYF. The CDR3 coding sequence is TGTGCCAGCAGCTCTAGCGGGGGGGCTGTGACCCAGTACTTC. The whole variable domain, filled in from reference TRBV7-9 and TRBJ2-5, reads DTGVSQNPRHKITKRGQNVTFRCDPISEHNRLYWYRQTLGQGPEFLTYFQNEAQLEKSRLLSDRFSAERPKGSFSTLEIQRTEQGDSAMYLCASSSSGGAVTQYFGPGTRLLVL.

V gene TRBV5-4 combines with J gene TRBJ2-3; 7 bases map to TRBD2. This CDR3 is built from 17 residues. Germline loops: CDR1 SGHNT, CDR2 YYREEE (reference sequence). The V segment lost 0 bases and the J segment 7 bases; nucleotides outside the gene matches: 14. The chain's CDR3 is CASSLATAGALSYTQYF. CDR3 in DNA: TGTGCCAGCAGCTTGGCAACGGCGGGAGCCCTATCTTATACGCAGTATTTT.

The chain uses TRBV7-9 and TRBJ1-1; D not certain. The V end lost 5 bases, the J end lost 1 base, and 11 bases lay between the germline ends. Germline V CDR1 and CDR2: SEHNR, FQNEAQ (reference sequence). This CDR3 is built from 14 residues. CDR3 in DNA: TGTGCCAGCAGCGTCGCGGAGGGGAACACTGAAGCTTTCTTT. Translation: CASSVAEGNTEAFF.

The V call is TRBV7-6, the J call TRBJ2-1; 10 bases agree with TRBD2. Germline trimming cut 5 bases from V and 7 bases from J; bases unmatched to any gene: 14. Germline CDR1 is SGHVS and CDR2 is FNYEAQ. The CDR3 extends over 17 amino acids. The CDR3, as DNA: TGTGCCAGCAGCCAAAGCGGGAGGGCCTCTATGAAGAATGAGCAGTTCTTC. Protein product: CASSQSGRASMKNEQFF.

The rearrangement joins TRBV28 to TRBJ2-3, with TRBD1 identical over 9 bases. V dropped 4 bases and J dropped 3; count of bases not matched to a gene: 5. CDR3 length: 15 residues. Germline assignment: CDR1 MDHEN and CDR2 SYDVKM. In nucleotides, the CDR3 is TGTGCCAGCAGTTCGAGGGGACAGGGTACAGATACGCAGTATTTT. Amino acids: CASSSRGQGTDTQYF.

The chain's CDR3 is CASSAQQGYEQYF. CDR3 coding DNA: TGTGCCAGCAGTGCGCAACAGGGGTACGAGCAGTACTTC. The chain links TRBV27 to TRBJ2-7; TRBD1 matches 7 bases. The CDR3 is made up of 13 amino acids. CDR1 and CDR2 from the germline V gene are MNHEY and SMNVEV (reference sequence). J gave up 4 bases and V 5 bases, and 5 bases lay outside the gene matches.

J is TRBJ2-2 and V is TRBV5-1; TRBD2 agrees at 8 bases. Germline-derived CDR1 and CDR2 are SGHRS and YFSETQ. V lost 5 bases and J lost 4; bases outside the gene matches: 7. This CDR3 spans 15 amino acids. CDR3 loop: CASRGIAGSTGELFF. CDR3 nucleotides: TGCGCCAGCAGGGGGATAGCGGGGTCCACCGGGGAGCTGTTTTTT.

This sequence joins TRBV4-1 and TRBJ2-1; 10 positions agree with TRBD2. J was trimmed by 8 bases and V by 5 bases; bases with no gene match: 9. There are 15 residues in the CDR3. The germline CDR1 and CDR2 sequences are MGHRA and YSYEKL. The CDR3 coding sequence is TGCGCCAGCAGCTCGGAGCGGGGGGGCCGGGATGAGCAGTTCTTC. Translated, it gives CASSSERGGRDEQFF.

This chain connects TRBV27 to TRBJ1-5, with 9 bases aligning to TRBD1. The CDR3 length is 15 residues. Germline V gene sequence: CDR1 MNHEY, CDR2 SMNVEV (reference sequence). Losses at the gene ends were 8 bases for V and 0 bases for J; bases not matched to a gene: 5. The CDR3 here is CASAYRGLSNQPQHF. The CDR3 coding sequence is TGTGCCAGCGCCTACAGGGGGCTTAGCAATCAGCCCCAGCATTTT.

The CDR3 is CASSKGQGWGDSIQYF. CDR3 nucleotides: TGTGCCAGCAGTAAAGGACAGGGGTGGGGGGATAGCATTCAGTACTTC. The chain joins TRBV28 to TRBJ2-4, with 9 positions matching TRBD1. This CDR3 comprises 16 residues. Germline CDR1 MDHEN, CDR2 SYDVKM. The V gene end was trimmed by 5 bases and the J gene end by 9 bases; junction bases not matched to a gene: 14.

The chain combines TRBV18 with TRBJ2-5; D unclear. The CDR3 runs 14 residues. The V and J ends lost 3 bases and 3 bases respectively, with 11 bases between them. From germline, CDR1 is KGHSH and CDR2 LQKENI. The CDR3 DNA follows: TGTGCCAGCTCACCCGAGAGCCATGAAGAGACCCAGTACTTC. Protein: CASSPESHEETQYF.

This chain uses TRBV29-1 with TRBJ1-1, with D possibly matching TRBD1 (6 bases). The CDR3 is 14 amino acids. Deletions cut 8 bases from V and 7 bases from J, with 23 bases between. In germline, CDR1 is SQVTM, CDR2 ANQGSEA. CDR3 DNA: TGCAGCATCACCAAATACAGGGATGGGGTTGAAGCTTTCTTT. It specifies CSITKYRDGVEAFF.

The CDR3 reads CASSPSTGGIGQFF. CDR3 bases: TGTGCCAGCAGCCCCTCGACAGGGGGCATTGGGCAGTTCTTC. The chain recombines TRBV9 with TRBJ2-1, with 10 positions matching TRBD1. The V gene's germline CDR1 is SGDLS and CDR2 YYNGEE. This CDR3 spans 14 amino acids. V lost 4 bases to trimming and J lost 12 bases; unmatched junction nucleotides: 10.

The J gene is TRBJ1-2, the V gene TRBV6-6; maybe TRBD1 (6 bases). The germline V gene encodes CDR1 MNHNY and CDR2 SVGAGI (reference sequence). V was clipped by 4 bases and J by 7 bases, with 16 bases between them. The length of the CDR3 is 14 residues. CDR3 protein: CASSSLDSEVGYTF. CDR3 nucleotides: TGTGCCAGCAGTTCCCTGGACAGTGAGGTTGGCTACACCTTC.